Sequencing of this TCR beta chain was carried out in a study of OX40 agonist ivuxolimab in advanced cancers. The ends were cut back, 5 bases at V and 11 bases at J, with 17 bases in the middle. Germline V lookup: CDR1 LNHDA, CDR2 SQIVND (reference sequence). The CDR3 has 13 residues. Clones were read by immunoSEQ multiplex PCR, and TCRdb kept only the in-frame ones, dropping some. There are about 50,000 clones in the sample; over 70% occur only once, and roughly 3.9% lies in the top ten. The material sequenced was CD4+ or CD8+ T cells sorted from blood, taken in a trial of the OX40 agonist ivuxolimab. The receptor's source is an adult with an advanced solid tumor such as melanoma, head and neck, liver or kidney cancer. J is TRBJ2-3 and V is TRBV19; D is tentatively TRBD1 or TRBD2 (5 bases each). The DNA of the CDR3 is TGTGCCAGTAGTTTCCTCCGGGACGCATTGCAGTATTTT. Its protein is CASSFLRDALQYF.